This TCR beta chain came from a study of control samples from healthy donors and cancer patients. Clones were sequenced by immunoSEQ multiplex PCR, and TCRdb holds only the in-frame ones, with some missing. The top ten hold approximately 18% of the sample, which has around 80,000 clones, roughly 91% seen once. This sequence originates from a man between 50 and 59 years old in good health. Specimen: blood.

In DNA, the CDR3 is TGTGCCAGCAGTGCGCAGGGCCTGGGATCACCCCTCCACTTT. It yields the protein CASSAQGLGSPLHF. V is TRBV2 and J is TRBJ1-6; D possibly corresponds to TRBD1 (5 bases). The CDR3 length is 14 residues. Germline-derived CDR1 and CDR2 are SNHLY and FYNNEI. Trimming stripped 4 bases from V and 10 bases from J, with 14 bases between.